This T cell receptor (beta chain) was identified during a study of technical replicates of blood from a few donors. TCRdb's table, derived via immunoSEQ multiplex PCR, lists solely in-frame clones and lacks some. Of tens of thousands of clones in the sample, 95% to 98% were seen once. V trimming: 0 bases; J trimming: 4 bases; junction bases outside the gene matches: 5. The CDR3 runs 16 residues. Per the germline V gene, CDR1 is SGDLS and CDR2 is YYNGEE. The TCR was taken from a human donor in good health. Input material: T cells isolated from PBMCs. The J gene is TRBJ2-5, the V gene TRBV9, with 11 bases fitting TRBD2. CDR3 sequence: CASSVGLAGGPETQYF. The DNA of the CDR3 is TGTGCCAGCAGCGTAGGGCTAGCGGGGGGCCCAGAGACCCAGTACTTC.